This entry features one TCR beta chain sequence. Its target is not known. Germline-derived CDR1 and CDR2 are KGHDR and SFDVKD. The ends were cut back, 8 bases at V and 1 base at J, with 10 bases in the middle. The CDR3 sequence is 14 residues long. With random hexamers, reverse transcription was performed on roughly 0.5 to 1 ug of RNA. TCRdb re-derived calls from the immunoSEQ multiplex PCR reads in MiXCR, one entry per CDR3 protein. The sample gives approximately 77,000 distinct CDR3 sequences, roughly 91% of which show up once; about 0.52% is in the top ten. This entry belongs to a study of CD8 T cells in Susac syndrome. Study background: When blood was drawn, patients with Susac syndrome were on intravenous immunoglobulin alone, on corticosteroids, or therapy-naive.

The study, taken as a whole, reports: The CD4+ T cell repertoires, which came from Susac syndrome patients, showed no sign of clonal expansion.

V and J are TRBV24-1 and TRBJ2-2; D remains ambiguous. This clonotype was sampled from a human donor with Susac syndrome. The sample taken for sequencing was CD4+ T cells from PBMCs. The CDR3 nucleotides are TGTGCCACCAAAGAAGGAATGAACACCGGGGAGCTGTTTTTT. It translates to CATKEGMNTGELFF.